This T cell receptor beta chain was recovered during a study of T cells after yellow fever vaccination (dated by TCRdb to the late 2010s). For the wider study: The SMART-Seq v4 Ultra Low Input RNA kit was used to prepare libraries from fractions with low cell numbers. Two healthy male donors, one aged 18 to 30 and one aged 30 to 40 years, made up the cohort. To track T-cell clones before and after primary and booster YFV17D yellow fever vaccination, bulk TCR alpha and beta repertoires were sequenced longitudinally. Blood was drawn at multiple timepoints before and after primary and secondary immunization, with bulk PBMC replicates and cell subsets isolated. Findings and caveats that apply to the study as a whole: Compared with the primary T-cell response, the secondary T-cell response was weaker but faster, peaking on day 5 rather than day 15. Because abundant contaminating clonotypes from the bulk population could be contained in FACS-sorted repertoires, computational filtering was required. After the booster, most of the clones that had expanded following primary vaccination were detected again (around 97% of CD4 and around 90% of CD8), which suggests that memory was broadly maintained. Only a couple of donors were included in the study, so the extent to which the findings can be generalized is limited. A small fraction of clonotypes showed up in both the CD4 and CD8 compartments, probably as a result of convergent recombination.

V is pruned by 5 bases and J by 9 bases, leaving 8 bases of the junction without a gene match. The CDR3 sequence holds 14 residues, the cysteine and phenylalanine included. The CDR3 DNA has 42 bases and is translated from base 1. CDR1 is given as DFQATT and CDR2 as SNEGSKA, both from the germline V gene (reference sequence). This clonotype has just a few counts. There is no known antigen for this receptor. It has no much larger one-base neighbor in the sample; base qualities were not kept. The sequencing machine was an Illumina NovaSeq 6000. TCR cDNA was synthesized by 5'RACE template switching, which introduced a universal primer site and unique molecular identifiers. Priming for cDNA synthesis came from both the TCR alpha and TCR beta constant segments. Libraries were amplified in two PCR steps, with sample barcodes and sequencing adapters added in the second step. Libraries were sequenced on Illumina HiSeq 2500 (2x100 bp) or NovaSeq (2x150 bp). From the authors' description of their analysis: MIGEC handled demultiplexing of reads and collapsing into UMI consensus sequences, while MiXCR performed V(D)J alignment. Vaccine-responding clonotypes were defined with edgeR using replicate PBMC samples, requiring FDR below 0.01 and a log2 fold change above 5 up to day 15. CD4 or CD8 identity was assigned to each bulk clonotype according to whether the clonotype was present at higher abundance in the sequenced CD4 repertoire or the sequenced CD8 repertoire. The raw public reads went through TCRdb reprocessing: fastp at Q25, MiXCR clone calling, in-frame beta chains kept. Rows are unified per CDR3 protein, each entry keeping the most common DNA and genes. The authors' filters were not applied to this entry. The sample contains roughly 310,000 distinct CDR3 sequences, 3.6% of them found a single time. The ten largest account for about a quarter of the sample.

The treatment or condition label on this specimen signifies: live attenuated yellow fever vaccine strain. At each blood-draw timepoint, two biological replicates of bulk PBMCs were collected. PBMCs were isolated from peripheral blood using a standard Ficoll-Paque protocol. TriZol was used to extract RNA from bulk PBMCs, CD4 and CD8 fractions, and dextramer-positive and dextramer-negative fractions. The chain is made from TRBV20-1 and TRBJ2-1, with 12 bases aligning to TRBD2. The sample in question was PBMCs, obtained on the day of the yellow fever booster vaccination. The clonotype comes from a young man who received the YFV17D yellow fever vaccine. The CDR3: CSASLAGGYSEQFF. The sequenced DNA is TGCAGTGCTTCTCTAGCGGGGGGGTATAGTGAGCAGTTCTTC.